These 20 T cell receptor beta chains were sequenced from one sample in a study of cytomegalovirus exposure and HLA in healthy donors. Vbeta (60) and Jbeta (13) primers were used in the PCR. Profiling relied on immunoSEQ multiplex PCR, and the TCRdb table lists in-frame clones only, not all of them. The sample yields roughly 69,000 clones, roughly 65% seen once. Sequencing used PBMCs. All receptors derive from a male donor in good health and CMV-seropositive.

This clone was counted between two and nine times. J is TRBJ2-5 and V is TRBV30; 9 bases match TRBD2. This CDR3 contains 15 residues. Losses at the gene ends were 1 base for V and 7 bases for J; bases not matched to a gene: 10. CDR1 GTSNPN and CDR2 SVGIG come from the germline V gene (reference sequence). CDR3 bases: TGTGCCTGGAGTGAGGGACTAGCCGACCACGGGACCCAGTACTTC. Protein sequence: CAWSEGLADHGTQYF.

V and J are TRBV6-1 and TRBJ1-2; a possible D gene is TRBD1 (5 bases). CDR1 is MNHNS and CDR2 is SASEGT in the germline V gene. The CDR3 runs to 14 residues. Trimming took off 2 bases at V and 8 bases at J, with 15 bases between the two ends. The CDR3 coding sequence is TGTGCCAGCAGTGAAACGGGCAGGGTGGGCGGCTACACCTTC. Amino acids: CASSETGRVGGYTF.

The chain joins TRBV6-4 to TRBJ1-5; D is perhaps TRBD1 (5 bases). Looked up from germline, CDR1 is MRHNA and CDR2 is SNTAGT. This CDR3 spans 14 amino acids. The V end lost 5 bases, the J end lost 4 bases, and 12 bases lay between the germline ends. In nucleotides, the CDR3 is TGTGCCAGCAGTTCCCAGGGTGGTAATCAGCCCCAGCATTTT. Translation: CASSSQGGNQPQHF.

This clone occurred a few times. The chain has TRBV6-6 and TRBJ1-2, with D possibly matching TRBD1 (5 bases). The germline V gene has CDR1 MNHNY and CDR2 SVGAGI (reference sequence). CDR3 length: 12 residues. With 0 bases removed from V and 8 bases from J, the gap between germline ends came to 7 bases. CDR3 sequence (DNA): TGTGCCAGCAGTTACTCTCAGGGCGGCTACACCTTC. It specifies CASSYSQGGYTF.

In DNA form, the CDR3 reads TGTGCCAGCAGCTTAGCCGGACAGGCCATCAATGAGCAGTTCTTC. This sequence encodes CASSLAGQAINEQFF. The chain uses TRBV7-2 and TRBJ2-1, with 7 bases aligning to TRBD1. Losses at the gene ends were 0 bases for V and 6 bases for J; bases not matched to a gene: 5. This CDR3 has 15 residues. Germline V CDR1 and CDR2: SGHTA, FQGNSA.

This rearrangement joins TRBV19 to TRBJ2-1, with TRBD1 matching 10 bases. CDR1 is LNHDA, CDR2 SQIVND, per germline (reference sequence). The CDR3 spans 15 residues. With V trimmed by 6 bases and J by 8 bases, 10 bases remained unmatched. CDR3 coding DNA: TGTGCCAGTAGCCCGGACAGGGGGTTTTACGATGAGCAGTTCTTC. This sequence encodes CASSPDRGFYDEQFF.

This chain uses TRBV5-1 with TRBJ2-2; 10 positions match TRBD1. V was clipped by 2 bases and J by 6 bases; unmatched bases: 7. The germline CDR1 and CDR2 sequences are SGHRS and YFSETQ. CDR3 length equals 16 residues. The CDR3 DNA follows: TGCGCCAGCAGCTTTGTGTCGGGACAGGGGCCCGGGGAGCTGTTTTTT. Translated, it gives CASSFVSGQGPGELFF.

The gene calls are TRBV7-3 and TRBJ2-3; no clear D. The V gene's germline CDR1 is SGHTA and CDR2 FQGTGA. The V gene lost 1 base and the J gene lost 2 bases, with 10 bases spanning the gap. The CDR3 loop spans 15 amino acids. CDR3 bases: TGTGCCAGCAGCTTAAATCCGACACCCACAGATACGCAGTATTTT. Encoded protein: CASSLNPTPTDTQYF.

The chain combines TRBV9 with TRBJ1-6, with a possible D match to TRBD1 (6 bases). The CDR3 sequence is 15 residues long. V shed 3 bases and J shed 1 base, with 8 bases lying between them. Germline CDR1 is SGDLS and CDR2 is YYNGEE. Here the CDR3 reads CASSERGSYNSPLHF. The CDR3 nucleotides are TGTGCCAGCAGCGAGAGGGGGTCCTATAATTCACCCCTCCACTTT.

The chain recombines TRBV5-1 with TRBJ1-6; no firm D call. V was cut by 4 bases and J by 0 bases, with 11 bases left in between. Germline V gene sequence: CDR1 SGHRS, CDR2 YFSETQ. This CDR3 is built from 16 residues. The CDR3 sequence: CASSSGSSSYNSPLHF. The CDR3 DNA follows: TGCGCCAGCAGCAGCGGGTCAAGCTCCTATAATTCACCCCTCCACTTT.

The chain recombines TRBV7-6 with TRBJ1-2, with 9 bases fitting TRBD1. The CDR3 totals 15 residues. Germline CDR1 is SGHVS and CDR2 is FNYEAQ. The J segment lost 3 bases and the V segment lost 5 bases, leaving 7 bases of the junction unmatched. CDR3 protein: CASSPHRGPDYGYTF. CDR3 DNA: TGTGCCAGCAGCCCTCACAGGGGGCCGGACTATGGCTACACCTTC.

The CDR3 bases are TGTGCCAGCAGTGGCGGGACTAGCAACACAGATACGCAGTATTTT. This codes for CASSGGTSNTDTQYF. V gene TRBV6-1 combines with J gene TRBJ2-3; 9 bases map to TRBD2. The V gene's germline CDR1 is MNHNS and CDR2 SASEGT. Trimming removed 4 bases from V and 2 bases from J; junction bases left unmatched: 4. The CDR3 has 15 residues.

This chain connects TRBV11-2 to TRBJ2-6; D is unresolved. The CDR3 is 14 residues long. CDR1 and CDR2 from the germline V gene are SGHAT and FQNNGV. Trimming shortened V by 6 bases and J by 1 base, and 7 bases separated the two germline ends. The CDR3 DNA reads as TGTGCCAGCAGTTTCCAATCTGGGGCCAACGTCCTGACTTTC. Translated, it gives CASSFQSGANVLTF. Supplemented by reference TRBV11-2 and TRBJ2-6, the full variable domain reads EAGVAQSPRYKIIEKRQSVAFWCNPISGHATLYWYQQILGQGPKLLIQFQNNGVVDDSQLPKDRFSAERLKGVDSTLKIQPAKLEDSAVYLCASSFQSGANVLTFGAGSRLTVL.

About this clone itself: A read error may produce the germline difference seen at one junction end. Other DNA sequences in this specimen translate into the identical CDR3. The chain links TRBV7-9 to TRBJ2-2; D possibly corresponds to TRBD1 (5 bases). Germline assignment: CDR1 SEHNR and CDR2 FQNEAQ (reference sequence). The CDR3 runs 14 residues. The CDR3, as DNA: TGTGCCAGCAGCTTTAAACAGGTCTCCGGAGAGCTGTTTTTT. Its protein is CASSFKQVSGELFF.

The chain carries TRBV5-1 and TRBJ2-1; tentative D call: TRBD2 (6 bases). This CDR3 region has 15 residues. The V gene's germline CDR1 is SGHRS and CDR2 YFSETQ. V was cut by 4 bases and J by 7 bases, with 18 bases left in between. The CDR3 sequence is CASSEGGRAGNEQFF. CDR3 nucleotide sequence: TGCGCCAGCAGCGAGGGAGGCAGGGCGGGAAATGAGCAGTTCTTC.

The gene calls are TRBV11-2 and TRBJ1-2; 7 positions match TRBD1. Per germline, CDR1 SGHAT and CDR2 FQNNGV. V lost 5 bases and J lost 3; bases outside the gene matches: 9. The CDR3 contains 15 residues. The CDR3 nucleotides read TGTGCCAGCAGCCCAAGACAGGGCCCATACTATGGCTACACCTTC. It translates to CASSPRQGPYYGYTF.

This clone was seen just once. The chain combines TRBV2 with TRBJ1-4, with TRBD1 matching 8 bases. The CDR3 loop spans 15 amino acids. Trimming removed 5 bases from V and 5 bases from J; junction bases left unmatched: 7. Germline lookup yields CDR1 SNHLY and CDR2 FYNNEI. The CDR3 region has the DNA TGTGCCAGCAGTCCTCAGGGGGCCCGCAATGAAAAACTGTTTTTT. This translates into CASSPQGARNEKLFF.

The rearrangement links TRBV6-5 to TRBJ2-7; tentative D call: TRBD1 (5 bases). This CDR3 has 14 residues. Germline CDR1 MNHEY, CDR2 SVGAGI. V dropped 6 bases and J dropped 2 bases, with 14 bases sitting between them. Written as DNA, the CDR3 is TGTGCCAGCAGAAAACAGCAGGGTCCCTACGAGCAGTACTTC. It encodes CASRKQQGPYEQYF.

This sequence joins TRBV9 and TRBJ2-3, with a possible D match to TRBD2 (5 bases). Germline CDR1 reads SGDLS; CDR2 reads YYNGEE. V lost 0 bases and J 2 bases, leaving 10 bases between the germline ends. This CDR3 has 15 amino acids. This chain's CDR3 is CASSVEEVPTDTQYF. CDR3 nucleotides: TGTGCCAGCAGCGTAGAGGAGGTACCCACAGATACGCAGTATTTT.

The gene calls are TRBV9 and TRBJ2-5; tentative D call: TRBD1 (6 bases). CDR1 is SGDLS, CDR2 YYNGEE, per germline. Trimming shortened V by 0 bases and J by 4 bases, and 13 bases separated the two germline ends. The CDR3 is made up of 15 amino acids. This CDR3 is CASSVDGQGRETQYF. DNA of the CDR3: TGTGCCAGCAGCGTAGACGGGCAGGGGCGAGAGACCCAGTACTTC.